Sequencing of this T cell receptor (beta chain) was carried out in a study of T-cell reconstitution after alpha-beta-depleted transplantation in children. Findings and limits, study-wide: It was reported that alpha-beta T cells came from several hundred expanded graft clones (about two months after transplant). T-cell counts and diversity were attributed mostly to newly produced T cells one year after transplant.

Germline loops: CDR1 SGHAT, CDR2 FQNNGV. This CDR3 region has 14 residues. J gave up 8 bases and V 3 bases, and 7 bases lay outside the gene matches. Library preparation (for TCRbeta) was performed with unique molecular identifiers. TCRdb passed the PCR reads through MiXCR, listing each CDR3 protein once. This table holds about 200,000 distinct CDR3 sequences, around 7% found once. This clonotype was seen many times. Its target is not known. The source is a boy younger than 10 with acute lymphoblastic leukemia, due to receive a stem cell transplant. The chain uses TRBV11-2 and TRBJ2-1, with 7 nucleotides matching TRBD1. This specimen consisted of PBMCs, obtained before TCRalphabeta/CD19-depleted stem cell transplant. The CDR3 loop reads CASSLDRIGDEQFF. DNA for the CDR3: TGTGCCAGCAGCTTGGACAGGATTGGTGATGAGCAGTTCTTC.